This section outlines one T cell receptor (beta chain) sequence together with its context. Its antigen is not known. These data belong to a study of OX40 agonist ivuxolimab in advanced cancers. This table comes from immunoSEQ multiplex PCR, and its TCRdb copy is limited to in-frame clones, with some not included. The data hold around 67,000 clones, with about 81% observed a single time. CDR1 is SEHNR, CDR2 FQNEAQ, per germline (reference sequence). Trimming pared 6 bases from V and 5 bases from J, leaving 13 bases between. The CDR3 loop spans 13 amino acids. Notes on the study in general: Clonal expansion was among the lowest in partial responders at 0.1-3.0 mg/kg, especially CD8+.

This TCR was recovered from an adult with an advanced solid tumor such as melanoma, head and neck, liver or kidney cancer. The chain carries TRBV7-9 and TRBJ1-1, with D unclear. Material: CD4+ or CD8+ T cells sorted from blood, obtained in a trial of the OX40 agonist ivuxolimab. DNA for the CDR3: TGTGCCAGCAGGATTGACCTGAGGACTGAAGCTTTCTTT. Translating gives CASRIDLRTEAFF.